These T cell receptor beta chains were read from a single sample in a study of T-cell reconstitution after alpha-beta-depleted transplantation in children. From the PCR reads, TCRdb called clonotypes with MiXCR, one entry per CDR3 protein. The profile shows about 480,000 distinct CDR3 sequences, around an eighth of them singletons. The material was PBMCs from the stem cell graft donor, obtained from the stem cell graft. The receptors derive from a human donor who donated a stem cell graft to a child with combined immunodeficiency. Each CDR3 is given without its conserved first and last residue. The size of a clone is reported for some rows only, either as once, few or many, or as a class for expanded clones.

clone size	V gene	CDR3 length	J gene	CDR3 protein
few	TRBV5-1	12	TRBJ2-4	ASSFGQGANIQY
-	TRBV7-2	14	TRBJ1-6	ASSLEGTAYNSPLH
-	TRBV11-1	18	TRBJ2-6	ASRPSTPGQGAAGANVLT
few	TRBV28	11	TRBJ2-3	ASSAGDTDTQY
-	TRBV23-1	13	TRBJ1-5	ASSLRTGRGQPQH
-	TRBV12-3/TRBV12-4	14	TRBJ1-4	ASSTGGGAANEKLF
-	TRBV5-1	11	TRBJ1-6	ASRDGRSVPLH
-	TRBV7-2	13	TRBJ2-3	ASTVTSGFSDTQY
-	TRBV29-1	10	TRBJ2-7	SVDPGNYEQY
few	TRBV5-6	13	TRBJ1-2	ASSLVGGGDYGYT
-	TRBV6-5	12	TRBJ1-1	ASSVEAVNTEAF
-	TRBV20-1	12	TRBJ2-7	SASALGPLMEQY
many	TRBV10-3	11	TRBJ2-7	AISEKRDSEQY
-	TRBV15	13	TRBJ1-1	ATSRDRDRRAEAF
-	TRBV5-1	12	TRBJ1-2	ASSLATGAGGYT
many	TRBV12-3/TRBV12-4	11	TRBJ2-2	ASSQGQLGELF
-	TRBV12-3/TRBV12-4	12	TRBJ1-4	ASTDRVLNEKLF
many	TRBV12-3/TRBV12-4	13	TRBJ2-3	ASSFGASDADTQY
-	TRBV2	12	TRBJ2-5	ASRVGQIQETQY
many	TRBV5-1	12	TRBJ2-3	ASRRQTSTDTQY
-	TRBV7-9	10	TRBJ2-7	ASSLNSGEQY
many	TRBV5-6	12	TRBJ2-7	ASSRDGRLYEQY
few	TRBV11-2	14	TRBJ2-2	ASSLRGYPKAGELF
few	TRBV7-3	11	TRBJ1-1	ASSPGTGFEAF
many	TRBV29-1	10	TRBJ2-5	SVETGEETQY
few	TRBV12-3/TRBV12-4	14	TRBJ2-7	ASSWTSGRAIYEQY
-	TRBV7-2	16	TRBJ2-3	ASSRPLTSGGAEDTQY
-	TRBV11-1	13	TRBJ2-7	ASSPGTGRTGEQY
few	TRBV4-2	14	TRBJ2-7	ASSQGGVPAGYEQY
few	TRBV5-1	15	TRBJ2-1	ASSLVGSGSGMNEQF
few	TRBV5-1	10	TRBJ2-7	AETRVPYEQY
many	TRBV20-1	13	TRBJ2-7	SARDPARGVNEQY
-	TRBV20-1	13	TRBJ1-2	SAGTGGASNYGYT
few	TRBV5-1	13	TRBJ2-3	ASSLSFPYTDTQY
few	TRBV5-1	14	TRBJ2-7	ASSLVSGHGIYEQY
-	TRBV5-5	13	TRBJ2-1	ASSFIRGRGNEQF
-	TRBV6-2/TRBV6-3	12	TRBJ1-2	ASGDGSLRDGYT
few	TRBV30	12	TRBJ1-5	ACAGTGGNQPQH
few	TRBV20-1	13	TRBJ2-5	SARLGLATQETQY
many	TRBV10-3	14	TRBJ2-3	AISERLAESTDTQY
many	TRBV12-3/TRBV12-4	15	TRBJ2-1	ASSPSKRRGDNNEQF
-	TRBV7-3	13	TRBJ2-3	ASSTTAGLTDTQY
-	TRBV30	11	TRBJ1-4	AWTGTGNEKLF
few	TRBV10-3	13	TRBJ2-3	ATTWTSGSTDTQY
-	TRBV20-1	13	TRBJ2-5	SAHHPLAGEETQY
-	TRBV28	9	TRBJ2-7	ASSALTEQY
few	TRBV28	13	TRBJ1-2	ASKLSEGDNYGYT
-	TRBV29-1	13	TRBJ2-7	SVEGITGGTYEQY
many	TRBV6-1	14	TRBJ2-3	ASSGARAGSTDTQY
few	TRBV7-8	12	TRBJ2-1	ASSRIAGRGEQF
few	TRBV6-1	7	TRBJ1-1	ASSPEAF
many	TRBV7-2	13	TRBJ1-4	ASSVSGTTNEKLF
-	TRBV6-2/TRBV6-3	10	TRBJ2-2	ASKDGSRELF